What follows are 19 T cell receptor beta chains derived from one specimen sequenced in a study of siplizumab effects on memory and regulatory T cells. Sequenced by immunoSEQ multiplex PCR; TCRdb stores in-frame clones only, minus some. The sample includes about 110,000 clones, about 90% of them seen just once. The specimen sequenced was Tregs sorted from blood. The source of these receptors is a human donor in good health.

This chain connects TRBV6-5 to TRBJ2-7; no clear D. The germline V gene encodes CDR1 MNHEY and CDR2 SVGAGI. CDR3 length: 13 residues. The germline V and J ends were trimmed by 4 bases and 2 bases, with 9 bases remaining between them. The CDR3 here is CASSFGVTYEQYF. The CDR3 DNA sequence: TGTGCCAGCAGTTTCGGAGTGACCTACGAGCAGTACTTC.

This sequence joins TRBV29-1 and TRBJ1-2; D is uncertain. V lost 4 bases and J lost 5, with 8 bases in between. The germline CDR1 and CDR2 sequences are SQVTM and ANQGSEA. The CDR3 sequence is 11 residues long. CDR3 nucleotide sequence: TGCAGCGTTGTTCTCCGATATGGCTACACCTTC. Amino acid sequence: CSVVLRYGYTF.

This rearrangement joins TRBV12-2 to TRBJ2-7. TRBV12-2 is an annotated pseudogene. CDR3 size: 16 residues. The CDR3 reads CASRLSVLKGINEQYF. In DNA form, the CDR3 reads TGTGCAAGTCGCTTAAGTGTCTTAAAAGGGATTAACGAGCAGTACTTC.

In this sample, this clone turned up a few times. V is TRBV7-3 and J is TRBJ2-1; 8 bases match TRBD1. Germline CDR1 is SGHTA and CDR2 is FQGTGA. This CDR3 has 13 residues. Germline trimming cut 4 bases from V and 7 bases from J; bases unmatched to any gene: 3. CDR3 amino acids: CASSSYRGNEQFF. CDR3 nucleotides: TGTGCCAGCAGCTCTTACAGGGGGAATGAGCAGTTCTTC.

The V and J genes are TRBV11-2 and TRBJ2-3; 10 positions agree with TRBD2. CDR3 length equals 16 residues. CDR1 SGHAT and CDR2 FQNNGV come from the germline V gene. Trimming took 0 bases from V and 3 from J; bases not matched to a gene: 3. The DNA for the CDR3 is TGTGCCAGCAGCTTAGATATAGCGGGGGGAACAGATACGCAGTATTTT. It specifies CASSLDIAGGTDTQYF.

V gene TRBV7-6 combines with J gene TRBJ2-3; possibly TRBD2 for D (6 bases). From germline, CDR1 is SGHVS and CDR2 FNYEAQ. The CDR3 is 18 residues long. Trimming took 5 bases from V and 0 from J, leaving 21 bases between them. The CDR3, as DNA: TGTGCCAGCAGCCACTTCTCGGCGGGGACTGCAAGCACAGATACGCAGTATTTT. Its protein product is CASSHFSAGTASTDTQYF.

This chain connects TRBV5-6 to TRBJ2-5; 9 nucleotides agree with TRBD2. The ends lost 4 bases at V and 4 bases at J; junction bases unmatched: 2. The CDR3 is 13 residues long. Germline V CDR1 and CDR2: SGHDT, YYEEEE. CDR3 in amino acids: CASSRAGGETQYF. Here the CDR3 DNA reads TGTGCCAGCAGCCGAGCGGGGGGAGAGACCCAGTACTTC.

The CDR3 DNA reads TGTGCCAGCAGCCCACGAGGATGGGTCCGGGACAGGAATTACAATGAGCAGTTCTTC. Amino acid sequence: CASSPRGWVRDRNYNEQFF. The V and J genes are TRBV7-8 and TRBJ2-1; TRBD1 aligns across 8 bases. Germline values: CDR1 SGHVS, CDR2 FQNEAQ. With V trimmed by 5 bases and J by 4 bases, 19 bases remained unmatched. The CDR3 extends over 19 amino acids.

The rearrangement uses TRBV11-2 and TRBJ1-4, with 8 bases that match TRBD1. V lost 7 bases to trimming and J lost 7 bases; unmatched junction nucleotides: 8. The CDR3 is 14 amino acids. Looked up from germline, CDR1 is SGHAT and CDR2 is FQNNGV. The DNA for the CDR3 is TGTGCCAGCAACGACAGGGGAATGAGTGAAAAACTGTTTTTT. Amino acid sequence: CASNDRGMSEKLFF.

A single count supports this clone. The chain is built from TRBV6-5 and TRBJ1-3; no reliable D call. Between the trimmed V and J ends, which lost 7 bases and 10 bases, there was a span of 17 bases. The CDR3 runs 13 residues. In germline, CDR1 is MNHEY, CDR2 SVGAGI. CDR3 protein: CASTPSHFGTIYF. The CDR3 nucleotides read TGTGCCAGCACCCCAAGCCACTTTGGGACCATATATTTT.

This chain links TRBV5-4 with TRBJ2-5; 9 bases line up with TRBD2. The germline V gene encodes CDR1 SGHNT and CDR2 YYREEE (reference sequence). The CDR3 sequence is 15 residues long. J was trimmed by 2 bases and V by 2 bases; bases with no gene match: 4. The CDR3 nucleotides read TGTGCCAGCAGCTTCGGTACTAGCGGGCAAGAGACCCAGTACTTC. Translated: CASSFGTSGQETQYF.

CDR3 sequence reads: CASSLGTSDGETQYF. The CDR3 coding sequence is TGTGCCAGCAGCTTAGGGACCTCGGATGGCGAGACCCAGTACTTC. The chain employs TRBV11-3 and TRBJ2-5; D is ambiguous. The V gene's germline CDR1 is SGHNT and CDR2 YENEEA. The V gene lost 1 base and the J gene lost 5 bases, with 14 bases spanning the gap. This CDR3 is built from 15 residues.

The chain has TRBV11-1 and TRBJ1-4; 8 bases fit TRBD1. Trimming cost V 4 bases and J 7 bases; bases outside gene matches: 8. This CDR3 comprises 15 residues. The germline V gene encodes CDR1 SGHAT and CDR2 FQDESV (reference sequence). CDR3 sequence (DNA): TGTGCCAGCAGCTCTGGGACAGGAAGGGGTGAAAAACTGTTTTTT. Protein: CASSSGTGRGEKLFF. The full variable domain, with the rest looked up from reference TRBV11-1 and TRBJ1-4, is EAEVAQSPRYKITEKSQAVAFWCDPISGHATLYWYRQILGQGPELLVQFQDESVVDDSQLPKDRFSAERLKGVDSTLKIQPAELGDSAMYLCASSSGTGRGEKLFFGSGTQLSVL.

This chain joins TRBV10-3 and TRBJ2-7; 11 nucleotides agree with TRBD2. CDR3 length: 15 amino acids. Trimming removed 5 bases from V and 2 bases from J; junction bases left unmatched: 5. In germline, CDR1 is ENHRY, CDR2 SYGVKD. The DNA of the CDR3 is TGTGCCATCAGTTCCCTAGCGGGGGGAACCTACGAGCAGTACTTC. Amino acids: CAISSLAGGTYEQYF.

The genes are TRBV5-1 and TRBJ1-6, with D perhaps matching TRBD1 (5 bases). This CDR3 has 16 residues. The V end lost 0 bases, the J end lost 7 bases, and 14 bases lay between the germline ends. CDR1 is SGHRS, CDR2 YFSETQ, per germline. CDR3 coding DNA: TGCGCCAGCAGCTTGGGGGGGACCCAGCCGAATTCACCCCTCCACTTT. Amino acid sequence: CASSLGGTQPNSPLHF.

This rearrangement joins TRBV6-5 to TRBJ1-1; D may be TRBD1 (5 bases). This CDR3 has 13 amino acids. The germline V gene has CDR1 MNHEY and CDR2 SVGAGI. V dropped 7 bases and J dropped 8 bases, with 17 bases sitting between them. The CDR3 loop is CASTMSIGTEAFF. In nucleotides, the CDR3 is TGTGCCAGCACAATGTCGATTGGGACGGAAGCTTTCTTT.

The rearrangement joins TRBV9 to TRBJ1-6; no definite D call. This CDR3 is 15 amino acids long. The V end lost 0 bases, the J end lost 10 bases, and 14 bases lay between the germline ends. CDR1 and CDR2 from the germline V gene are SGDLS and YYNGEE. This CDR3 reads CASSVDSRIGSPLHF. The CDR3 coding sequence is TGTGCCAGCAGCGTAGACTCAAGGATCGGCTCACCCCTCCACTTT.

The rearrangement joins TRBV7-6 to TRBJ2-7; TRBD2 matches 15 bases. The CDR3 length is 17 residues. V dropped 4 bases and J dropped 4; count of bases not matched to a gene: 8. Germline V CDR1 and CDR2: SGHVS, FNYEAQ. The CDR3 spells CASSSQPGLAGGYEQYF. The CDR3 nucleotides read TGTGCCAGCAGCTCACAACCGGGACTAGCGGGGGGATACGAGCAGTACTTC.

This sequence joins TRBV6-1 and TRBJ1-5; D gene unclear. This CDR3 contains 12 residues. The V end was cut by 3 bases, the J end by 10 bases, with 10 bases between. The germline V gene encodes CDR1 MNHNS and CDR2 SASEGT. The CDR3 is CASSDWGGPQHF. CDR3 sequence (DNA): TGTGCCAGCAGTGACTGGGGAGGACCCCAGCATTTT.